The subject of this entry is one TCR beta chain. Its antigen is not identified. Being one base from a much bigger clone, this may be a read error. The germline gives CDR1 SGHNT, CDR2 YYREEE (reference sequence). Trimming removed 0 bases from V and 9 bases from J, with 16 bases in between. The CDR3 has 14 residues. This specimen comes from a study of molecular identifiers for immune sequencing clone quantification. Study-wide results and caveats: Sharing of a barcode by identical TCR molecules could cause highly expanded clone sizes to be underestimated.

Making the bulk TCR libraries relied on previously described methods and listed TCR primers. TCRdb reprocessed the PCR reads via MiXCR and lists one record per CDR3 protein. The sample shows about 300,000 distinct CDR3 sequences, about a fifth of them seen only once. The chain joins TRBV5-4 to TRBJ2-7; D is perhaps TRBD1 (5 bases). Sequencing was done on a sample of naive CD8+ T cells from blood, with Jurkat cell RNA spiked in. This sample's subset: FACS-sorted CD8+CD4-CCR7+CD45RA+ naive T cells. The receptor's source is a human donor in good health. Some libraries in this study had Jurkat cell RNA spiked in. CDR3: CASSLGQEYRGQYF. CDR3 DNA: TGTGCCAGCAGCTTGGGGCAGGAGTATAGGGGGCAGTACTTC. Supplemented by reference TRBV5-4 and TRBJ2-7, the full variable domain reads ETGVTQSPTHLIKTRGQQVTLRCSSQSGHNTVSWYQQALGQGPQFIFQYYREEENGRGNFPPRFSGLQFPNYSSELNVNALELDDSALYLCASSLGQEYRGQYFGPGTRLTVT.